The clone carrying this TCR beta chain ranks as medium-sized (0.01 to 0.1%) in terms of frequency. A CD45RO-CCR7+CD27+CD95- phenotype identified naive CD8+ T cells. The libraries of TRB cDNA were prepared using 5' RACE with UMI labels. Each CDR3 protein gets one entry in TCRdb, which reprocessed the 5' RACE reads and gives no DNA. The sample features approximately 9,100 distinct CDR3 sequences, with about 1.1% in its top ten. This sample was taken from a study of CXCR3-negative and CXCR3-positive naive CD8 T cells. Germline CDR1 reads MNHEY; CDR2 reads SVGAGI. The CDR3 has 14 amino acids. Sequencing used naive CXCR3- CD8+ T cells from blood. Described subset: CD45RO-CCR7+CD27+CD95- naive CD8+ T cells lacking CXCR3 (TNR3-). The chain couples TRBV6-5 to TRBJ2-4; there is no DNA to check the TCRdb D call of TRBD1. This sequence originates from a human donor in good health. Some clones in this sample may be carry-over from other donors' samples. This CDR3 reads CASSYVGGPNIQYF.